Listed below are T cell receptor beta chains from one sample, sequenced in a study of Graves' ophthalmopathy and Graves' hyperthyroidism. TCRdb re-called the multiplex PCR reads through MiXCR, storing one row per CDR3 protein. The repertoire holds approximately 1.2 million distinct CDR3 sequences, with 35% to 40% as singletons. Input material: peripheral blood or thyroid tissue (not recorded which). The origin of the receptors is an adult man with Graves' hyperthyroidism. Each CDR3 is given with its conserved first and last residue. D genes are given only for firm matches. Clone size is stated in some rows and not others, as once, few, many or a class when expanded.

J gene,clone size,D gene,V gene,CDR3 protein,CDR3 DNA
TRBJ2-5,NA,NA,TRBV15,CATSRDTGAYQPQYF,TGTGCCACCAGCAGAGATACCGGGGCCTATCAGCCCCAGTACTTC
TRBJ2-3,NA,NA,TRBV11-2,CASSLGPGLSTDTQYF,TGTGCCAGCAGCTTAGGACCGGGGCTTAGCACAGATACGCAGTATTTT
TRBJ2-5,NA,TRBD1,TRBV20-1,CSAPRGTGRQETQYF,TGCAGTGCTCCTCGGGGGACAGGGAGACAAGAGACCCAGTACTTC
TRBJ2-7,NA,TRBD1,TRBV10-3,CAITEDRTEQYF,TGTGCCATCACCGAGGACAGGACGGAGCAGTACTTC
TRBJ2-2,few,NA,TRBV7-8,CASSLQGGELFF,TGTGCCAGCAGTCTGCAGGGAGGGGAGCTGTTTTTT
TRBJ1-5,once,NA,TRBV7-2,CASSGRETQHF,TGTGCCAGCAGCGGCAGGGAGACCCAGCATTTT
TRBJ2-7,NA,TRBD1,TRBV2,CASREGQGAYLAYEQYF,TGTGCCAGCAGGGAGGGACAGGGGGCTTACCTAGCCTACGAGCAGTACTTC
TRBJ1-1,NA,NA,TRBV7-9,CASSLFLGGATEAFF,TGTGCCAGCAGCTTATTCTTGGGGGGGGCCACTGAAGCTTTCTTT
TRBJ2-7,NA,NA,TRBV28,CASRHEQYF,TGTGCCAGCAGGCACGAGCAGTACTTC
TRBJ1-2,few,TRBD1,TRBV20-1,CSASGQGVFDYTF,TGCAGTGCTAGTGGACAGGGAGTTTTTGACTACACCTTC
TRBJ1-2,few,TRBD1,TRBV28,CASSAGGQRYGYTF,TGTGCCAGCAGCGCAGGGGGGCAGCGTTATGGCTACACCTTC
TRBJ2-7,NA,TRBD1,TRBV7-3,CASSPRGGRDRYEQYF,TGTGCCAGCAGCCCCCGAGGGGGCCGGGACAGATACGAGCAGTACTTC
TRBJ1-1,many,NA,TRBV4-3,CASSQESVNTEAFF,TGCGCCAGCAGCCAAGAATCGGTGAACACTGAAGCTTTCTTT
TRBJ2-7,NA,NA,TRBV7-2,CASSLAHPGTGDEQYF,TGTGCCAGCAGCTTAGCCCACCCCGGGACTGGGGACGAGCAGTACTTC
TRBJ2-2,NA,NA,TRBV27,CASRPGYSGELFF,TGTGCCAGCAGACCAGGGTACAGCGGGGAGCTGTTTTTT
TRBJ1-6,many,TRBD1,TRBV7-9,CASSLTGAPYNSPLHF,TGTGCCAGCAGCTTAACAGGGGCGCCCTATAATTCACCCCTCCACTTT
TRBJ1-1,NA,NA,TRBV6-5,CASTSVGMNTEAFF,TGCGCCAGCACCTCGGTCGGCATGAACACTGAAGCTTTCTTT
TRBJ1-2,NA,NA,TRBV30,CAWIRGANYGYTF,TGTGCCTGGATACGTGGAGCTAACTATGGCTACACCTTC
TRBJ2-7,NA,NA,TRBV13,CASSPRSSGSVYEQYF,TGTGCCAGCAGCCCGCGGTCCTCCGGGAGCGTATACGAGCAGTACTTC
TRBJ1-3,many,NA,TRBV15,CATSLAVSGNTIYF,TGTGCCACCAGTCTCGCGGTCTCTGGAAACACCATATATTTT
TRBJ2-7,few,NA,TRBV6-6,CASNLRDTYEQYF,TGTGCCAGCAACTTACGGGACACCTACGAGCAGTACTTC
TRBJ2-7,NA,TRBD2,TRBV20-1,CSARDLAPSGRVFDEQYF,TGCAGTGCTAGAGATCTGGCACCTAGCGGGAGGGTATTCGACGAGCAGTACTTC
TRBJ2-2,NA,TRBD1,TRBV19,CASSPWTGGSANTGELFF,TGTGCCAGCAGCCCTTGGACAGGGGGCTCCGCGAACACCGGGGAGCTGTTTTTT
TRBJ1-2,once,TRBD1,TRBV12-3/TRBV12-4,CASSFRQGGIYGYTF,TGTGCCAGCAGTTTTCGACAGGGAGGGATCTATGGCTACACCTTC
TRBJ1-3,NA,NA,TRBV7-9,CASSDTQGPGNTIYF,TGTGCCAGCAGCGACACCCAGGGGCCGGGAAACACCATATATTTT
TRBJ1-4,NA,NA,TRBV7-9,CASSLFPHSAATNEKLLF,TGTGCCAGCAGCTTATTTCCGCACAGCGCTGCAACTAATGAAAAACTGCTTTTT
TRBJ2-7,many,TRBD1,TRBV7-6,CASSSLTGEQYF,TGTGCCAGCAGCTCCCTGACAGGGGAGCAGTACTTC
TRBJ1-2,NA,TRBD1,TRBV20-1,CSAYQPGQAQKGYTF,TGCAGTGCTTACCAACCGGGACAGGCCCAAAAGGGCTACACCTTC